This TCR beta chain was retrieved from a study of shared clonotypes between healthy human individuals. Note on this clone: Its antigen is still unknown. Other DNA sequences in the same sample also yield this CDR3.

Study-wide results and limits: Memory subsets generally showed smaller estimated richness than naive subsets did. Unshared clonotypes carried lower generation probabilities than those common to all four donors. The authors expected sequencing depth to affect clonotype sharing among donors.

CD8 cells classed as naive were CD45RO-negative and positively selected for CCR7, excluding terminally differentiated effector memory CD45RA+ cells. Authors' processing steps: From ImmunoSEQ came sequences covering only the junction and carrying no quality scores, so filtering differed. Some clones are missing from TCRdb's copy, which holds only in-frame ones; the method was immunoSEQ multiplex PCR. V, J and clone size are taken as reported in that table, and D and trimming were inferred from the DNA itself. Of around 2,000,000 clones listed, approximately 94% were seen once; the top ten hold 1% to 1.5%. Trimming took 6 bases from V and 2 from J, leaving 10 bases between them. This CDR3 has 13 residues. The germline gives CDR1 MNHEY, CDR2 SVGAGI.

The sample comprised naive CD8+ T cells sorted from blood. The origin of this receptor is a man between 18 and 35 years old in good health. The chain has TRBV6-5 and TRBJ1-1, with D tentatively TRBD1 (6 bases). CDR3: CASSLGTNTEAFF. DNA for the CDR3: TGTGCCAGCAGCCTGGGGACAAACACTGAAGCTTTCTTT.